The rows below give T cell receptor beta chains drawn from one sample of a study of blood T cell repertoires in COVID-19. Profiled with immunoSEQ multiplex PCR; TCRdb holds only in-frame clones, not every one. The repertoire consists of 200,000 to 250,000 clones, with approximately 90% occurring once and the leading ten covering around 1.8%. Sequencing was performed on PBMCs or T cells enriched from blood (not recorded which). The receptors here all came from a woman younger than 30 who had recovered from COVID-19. Both conserved end residues are part of each CDR3. Each record gives: CDR3 DNA, CDR3 protein, V gene, clone size, J gene, D gene. The D gene is left open where the match is weak. Only some rows state a clone size, as once, few, many or a class for expanded clones.

TGCGCCAGCAGCCAAGTTCGACAGGGAACCACCTACAATGAGCAGTTCTTC,CASSQVRQGTTYNEQFF,TRBV4-1,-,TRBJ2-1,TRBD1
TGTGCCATCATGGGACAGGACAATGAGCAGTTCTTC,CAIMGQDNEQFF,TRBV10-3,-,TRBJ2-1,TRBD1
TGTGCCAGCAGCCTATGGTCCCACCCCTCTACTAGCACAGATACGCAGTATTTT,CASSLWSHPSTSTDTQYF,TRBV7-9,-,TRBJ2-3,-
TGTGCCATCAGGCGAGACAGTTCTTCCACTGAAGCTTTCTTT,CAIRRDSSSTEAFF,TRBV10-3,-,TRBJ1-1,-
TGTGCCAGCAGCCAACAGGGGAGACTGTTTTTT,CASSQQGRLFF,TRBV4-2,-,TRBJ1-4,-
TGTGCCAGCAGTGGGGGAGGGACTAGCGGCACCGGGGAGCTGTTTTTT,CASSGGGTSGTGELFF,TRBV2,many,TRBJ2-2,TRBD2
TGTGCCACCAGCAGAACCTACACAGCTCCTTATGGCTACACCTTC,CATSRTYTAPYGYTF,TRBV15,-,TRBJ1-2,-
TGTGCCAGCAGTTTATTACAGGAGAACACTGAAGCTTTCTTT,CASSLLQENTEAFF,TRBV28,-,TRBJ1-1,-
TGTGCCAGCAGCCAAGATAGGGTGTCCGGACAGGGTAACGCCTTC,CASSQDRVSGQGNAF,TRBV4-2,-,TRBJ1-2,TRBD1
TGTGCCAGCAGCCAAGATCACCCGGGGTGGACCGGGGACAATGAGCAGTTCTTC,CASSQDHPGWTGDNEQFF,TRBV3-1/TRBV3-2,-,TRBJ2-1,-
TGTGCCAGCAGCACTGACAGGTATAATTCACCCCTCCACTTT,CASSTDRYNSPLHF,TRBV5-4,-,TRBJ1-6,-
TGTGCCAGCAGCCCTCGACTATGGGCGGTGGCCCAGTACTTC,CASSPRLWAVAQYF,TRBV5-6,-,TRBJ2-5,-
TGTGCCAGCAGCTTGGGGGGACAGGGGCGGAGAAAGGATACGCAGTATTTT,CASSLGGQGRRKDTQYF,TRBV5-4,-,TRBJ2-3,TRBD1
TGTGCCAGCAGTTTAAGGGGCCTGGGCCTGGGTTGGTCCACTGAAGCTTTCTTT,CASSLRGLGLGWSTEAFF,TRBV27,-,TRBJ1-1,-
TGTGACAGGGGAGGGGCGAAGCAGCCCCAGCATTTT,CDRGGAKQPQHF,TRBV19,-,TRBJ1-5,TRBD1
TGTGCCAGCAGTAGGGACAGGGGAGGCTACGAGCAGTACTTC,CASSRDRGGYEQYF,TRBV6-5,once,TRBJ2-7,TRBD1
TGTGCCAGCAGCTTAGGCCCACTCTATGGCTACACCTTC,CASSLGPLYGYTF,TRBV11-3,-,TRBJ1-2,-
TGCGCCAGCAGTAACGACAGGGCGACTTCTGAAGCTTTCTTT,CASSNDRATSEAFF,TRBV5-1,-,TRBJ1-1,TRBD1
TGTGCCAGCAGTGAGGCGGGACAGGGGCTTTCCAACACTGAAGCTTTCTTT,CASSEAGQGLSNTEAFF,TRBV6-1,-,TRBJ1-1,TRBD1
TGTGCCAGCAGGGGACAGGGGGCAAGCAATCAGCCCCAGCATTTT,CASRGQGASNQPQHF,TRBV6-6,-,TRBJ1-5,TRBD1
TGTGCCAGCAGCTTAGCAAGACGGCAGGGGGATCACTATGGCTACACCTTC,CASSLARRQGDHYGYTF,TRBV7-2,-,TRBJ1-2,TRBD1
TGTGCCAGCAGCCCCACCGGGGGGGCCCTTTTCACTGAAGCTTTCTTT,CASSPTGGALFTEAFF,TRBV5-6,-,TRBJ1-1,-
TGTGCCAGCAGCGTAGGCGGAGGGACTAGCGGGGGTTTCCAAGAGACCCAGTACTTC,CASSVGGGTSGGFQETQYF,TRBV9,-,TRBJ2-5,TRBD2